The 16 T cell receptor beta chains reported below all come from one sample, sequenced in a study of blood T cell repertoires in COVID-19. Sequencing was performed with immunoSEQ multiplex PCR; in TCRdb, only in-frame clones are kept and a portion is missing. The sample records 55,000 to 90,000 clones, roughly 80% being singletons. Sequenced material: peripheral blood. The receptors were gathered from a woman aged 55-69 years with acute or convalescent COVID-19.

The chain joins TRBV6-4 to TRBJ1-2; 10 bases fit TRBD1. The junction had 8 bases not matched to a gene; V was cut back by 4 bases and J by 6 bases. CDR3 length: 15 amino acids. Germline lookup yields CDR1 MRHNA and CDR2 SNTAGT. The CDR3 loop is CASSGTGTGENGYTF. The CDR3 DNA reads TGTGCCAGCAGTGGGACCGGGACAGGGGAGAATGGCTACACCTTC.

The chain is built from TRBV9 and TRBJ2-1, with 9 bases lining up with TRBD2. The CDR3 is 15 residues long. The V gene's germline CDR1 is SGDLS and CDR2 YYNGEE. V was pared by 1 base and J by 5 bases, with 4 bases of the junction left unmatched. The CDR3 is CASSVSGTSNNEQFF. The CDR3 DNA sequence: TGTGCCAGCAGCGTATCCGGGACTAGCAACAATGAGCAGTTCTTC.

The V gene is TRBV6-4, the J gene TRBJ1-5, with a tentative D call TRBD1 (5 bases). This CDR3 has 14 amino acids. The V gene's germline CDR1 is MRHNA and CDR2 SNTAGT. Deletions cut 5 bases from V and 2 bases from J, with 10 bases between. CDR3 sequence (DNA): TGTGCCAGCAGTCAGACGGGGGGCAATCAGCCCCAGCATTTT. Protein: CASSQTGGNQPQHF.

The chain employs TRBV10-3 and TRBJ1-3; perhaps TRBD1 as D (5 bases). The CDR3 consists of 14 residues. V lost 7 bases and J 0 bases, leaving 10 bases between the germline ends. Germline V gives CDR1 ENHRY, CDR2 SYGVKD. The CDR3 DNA follows: TGTGCCATCATGGGGGGATCCTCTGGAAACACCATATATTTT. As protein: CAIMGGSSGNTIYF.

V and J are TRBV7-2 and TRBJ2-1, with 11 bases fitting TRBD2. J gave up 7 bases and V 1 base, and 6 bases lay outside the gene matches. CDR1 is SGHTA, CDR2 FQGNSA, per germline. The CDR3 length is 16 residues. CDR3 residues: CASSLEPLAGGNEQFF. As DNA, the CDR3 is TGTGCCAGCAGCTTAGAACCCTTAGCGGGGGGGAATGAGCAGTTCTTC.

This chain links TRBV29-1 with TRBJ1-4; D unresolved. The CDR3 contains 11 residues. Germline V lookup: CDR1 SQVTM, CDR2 ANQGSEA. V was clipped by 7 bases and J by 8 bases, with 11 bases between them. CDR3: CSALSNEKLFF. CDR3 sequence (DNA): TGCAGCGCCCTAAGTAACGAAAAACTGTTTTTT.

The chain uses TRBV3-1 (or the pseudogene TRBV3-2) and TRBJ2-5; 8 nucleotides agree with TRBD2. V gave up 3 bases and J gave up 2 bases; unmatched junction bases: 5. Germline lookup yields CDR1 LGHDT and CDR2 YNNKEL (reference sequence). The CDR3 contains 15 residues. The DNA of the CDR3 is TGTGCCAGCAGCCAGAGAGGACTAGCACAAGAGACCCAGTACTTC. Its translation: CASSQRGLAQETQYF.

The chain has TRBV5-4 and TRBJ2-1; 9 bases fit TRBD2. The CDR3 has 15 amino acids. V was clipped by 1 base and J by 8 bases; unmatched bases: 7. The germline CDR1 and CDR2 sequences are SGHNT and YYREEE (reference sequence). The CDR3 sequence is CASSLWASGEDEQFF. The CDR3 region has the DNA TGTGCCAGCAGCTTGTGGGCTAGCGGGGAGGATGAGCAGTTCTTC.

The chain couples TRBV5-1 to TRBJ2-7, with a weak D call TRBD2 (6 bases). The ends were cut back, 4 bases at V and 1 base at J, with 12 bases in the middle. The CDR3 is 14 amino acids. CDR1 is SGHRS, CDR2 YFSETQ, per germline. In DNA form, the CDR3 reads TGCGCCAGCAGCGTGGGACTTCGGTCCTACGAGCAGTACTTC. It translates to CASSVGLRSYEQYF.

This rearrangement joins TRBV3-1 (or the pseudogene TRBV3-2) to TRBJ2-3; possibly TRBD1 for D (5 bases). The V end was cut by 4 bases, the J end by 1 base, with 9 bases between. Germline lookup yields CDR1 LGHDT and CDR2 YNNKEL (reference sequence). This CDR3 comprises 14 residues. The CDR3 loop is CASSLLQGTDTQYF. The CDR3 DNA follows: TGTGCCAGCAGCCTGTTACAGGGCACAGATACGCAGTATTTT.

This sequence joins TRBV6-5 and TRBJ1-1; a possible D gene is TRBD1 (6 bases). The CDR3 spans 16 residues. CDR1 is MNHEY and CDR2 is SVGAGI in the germline V gene. V lost 4 bases, J lost 0 bases, and 15 bases lay in between. The CDR3 DNA is TGTGCCAGCAGTTCCTTGGGGCAGGGGTTGAACACTGAAGCTTTCTTT. This gives the protein CASSSLGQGLNTEAFF.

V usage is TRBV6-2 or TRBV6-3 and J usage is TRBJ1-2, with 8 bases lining up with TRBD1. The germline gives CDR1 MNHEY, CDR2 SVGEGT. J was trimmed by 7 bases and V by 1 base; bases with no gene match: 5. CDR3 length equals 14 residues. The CDR3 region has the DNA TGTGCCAGCAGTTACTGGCAGGGGGCGCCTGGCTACACCTTC. This sequence encodes CASSYWQGAPGYTF.

This sequence joins TRBV7-9 and TRBJ1-1, with D unclear. The CDR3 sequence is 12 residues long. Germline CDR1 SEHNR, CDR2 FQNEAQ (reference sequence). With 0 bases removed from V and 8 bases from J, the gap between germline ends came to 7 bases. The CDR3 sequence is CASSLASPEAFF. In DNA, the CDR3 is TGTGCCAGCAGCTTAGCTAGCCCGGAAGCTTTCTTT. Variable domain in full (rest from reference TRBV7-9 and TRBJ1-1): DTGVSQNPRHKITKRGQNVTFRCDPISEHNRLYWYRQTLGQGPEFLTYFQNEAQLEKSRLLSDRFSAERPKGSFSTLEIQRTEQGDSAMYLCASSLASPEAFFGQGTRLTVV.

This clone was recorded once. The V gene is TRBV6-1, the J gene TRBJ1-2, with D hard to call. V lost 0 bases and J 3 bases, leaving 11 bases between the germline ends. The CDR3 is 15 residues long. Germline V gene lookup returns CDR1 MNHNS and CDR2 SASEGT. The CDR3 region has the DNA TGTGCCAGCAGTGAAGCGAACACACAGTACTATGGCTACACCTTC. Translating gives CASSEANTQYYGYTF.

V gene TRBV2 combines with J gene TRBJ2-2, with 8 bases matching TRBD1. Germline lookup yields CDR1 SNHLY and CDR2 FYNNEI. The length of the CDR3 is 15 residues. V lost 6 bases to trimming and J lost 5 bases; unmatched junction nucleotides: 8. CDR3 nucleotide sequence: TGTGCCAGCAGAGAGGACAGGGTGATAACCGGGGAGCTGTTTTTT. Its protein product is CASREDRVITGELFF. Using reference TRBV2 and TRBJ2-2 for the parts outside the CDR3, the full variable domain is EPEVTQTPSHQVTQMGQEVILRCVPISNHLYFYWYRQILGQKVEFLVSFYNNEISEKSEIFDDQFSVERPDGSNFTLKIRSTKLEDSAMYFCASREDRVITGELFFGEGSRLTVL.

This clone is a singleton in its sample. Different DNA sequences within this sample yield the same CDR3. The chain recombines TRBV18 with TRBJ1-2; TRBD1 might be the D (6 bases). V lost 2 bases and J 2 bases, leaving 9 bases between the germline ends. Germline CDR1 reads KGHSH; CDR2 reads LQKENI. The CDR3 runs 14 residues. The CDR3 DNA reads TGTGCCAGCTCACCAACAGGGACCAACTATGGCTACACCTTC. Amino acid sequence: CASSPTGTNYGYTF.